One and the same sample provided the 10 T cell receptor beta chains below, sequenced in a study of T cells after yellow fever vaccination. A single record per CDR3 protein comes from TCRdb applying MiXCR to the 5' RACE reads. The table shows 300,000 to 400,000 distinct CDR3 sequences, with roughly an eighth occurring only once. Here the sequenced sample was CD4+ T cells sorted from PBMCs, taken 15 days after the yellow fever booster vaccination. The receptors were gathered from a man aged 18 to 35 who received the YFV17D yellow fever vaccine.

The genes are TRBV7-2 and TRBJ2-7; D may be TRBD1 or TRBD2 (5 bases each). Trimming took off 5 bases at V and 2 bases at J, with 22 bases between the two ends. Germline V gives CDR1 SGHTA, CDR2 FQGNSA. CDR3 length: 17 amino acids. CDR3 loop: CASSRNTMGDGAYEQYF. CDR3 nucleotide sequence: TGTGCCAGCAGCCGCAACACGATGGGGGACGGGGCCTACGAGCAGTACTTC.

The chain's CDR3 is CAISDPRTSGDEQFF. CDR3 in DNA: TGTGCCATCAGTGATCCTCGGACTAGCGGCGATGAGCAGTTCTTC. V is TRBV10-3 and J is TRBJ2-1, with 10 nucleotides matching TRBD2. The CDR3 contains 15 residues. Trimming cost V 3 bases and J 8 bases; bases outside gene matches: 7. CDR1 and CDR2 (germline): ENHRY, SYGVKD.

As DNA, the CDR3 is TGTGCCAGCTGGGCTGGCAAGGGGATCAGGGGGGCCAAAAACATTCAGTACTTC. This translates into CASWAGKGIRGAKNIQYF. The V gene is TRBV21-1, the J gene TRBJ2-4; the table's TRBD1 call for D was not verified on the DNA. TRBV21-1 is annotated as a pseudogene. The CDR3 totals 18 residues.

In this sample, this clonotype turned up a few times. The chain is built from TRBV20-1 and TRBJ1-1, with D perhaps matching TRBD1 (5 bases). Germline V gene lookup returns CDR1 DFQATT and CDR2 SNEGSKA (reference sequence). The V end was cut by 6 bases, the J end by 4 bases, with 12 bases between. CDR3 length: 12 residues. For the CDR3, the DNA is TGCAGTGCCAAGTCCGGGGGCACTGAAGCTTTCTTT. Translating it yields CSAKSGGTEAFF.

This clonotype turned up a few times. J is TRBJ2-3 and V is TRBV27, with TRBD1 as a possible D gene (5 bases). V was pared by 5 bases and J by 0 bases, with 9 bases between. Germline lookup yields CDR1 MNHEY and CDR2 SMNVEV (reference sequence). CDR3 size: 14 residues. CDR3 amino acids: CASSKTESTDTQYF. CDR3 coding DNA: TGTGCCAGCAGTAAGACAGAGAGCACAGATACGCAGTATTTT.

This chain links TRBV5-1 with TRBJ2-3, with D possibly being TRBD1 (5 bases). Trimming cost V 6 bases and J 2 bases, with 19 bases left between them. Germline V gene sequence: CDR1 SGHRS, CDR2 YFSETQ. The CDR3 is 16 residues long. The CDR3 sequence is CASIAQPGHSTDTQYF. CDR3 bases: TGCGCCAGCATCGCACAGCCCGGACACTCCACAGATACGCAGTATTTT.

The chain uses TRBV5-1 and TRBJ1-4; D is unclear. From germline, CDR1 is SGHRS and CDR2 YFSETQ. This CDR3 is 14 amino acids long. Trimming left V 7 bases short and J 7 bases short, with 17 bases between. The CDR3 DNA sequence: TGCGCCAGCCAGACCTATACACCAGGTGAAAAACTGTTTTTT. This gives the protein CASQTYTPGEKLFF.

Of note for this clonotype: Being one base from a much bigger clone, this may be a read error. The chain carries TRBV5-1 and TRBJ1-1; D uncertain. Germline CDR1 SGHRS, CDR2 YFSETQ. The CDR3 length is 14 residues. CDR3 region: CARSLTTSLTEAFF. In nucleotides, the CDR3 is TGCGCCAGAAGCTTGACTACAAGCCTCACTGAAGCTTTCTTT.

The genes are TRBV7-2 and TRBJ2-2, with D perhaps being TRBD1 or TRBD2 (6 bases each). The CDR3 loop spans 16 amino acids. Germline CDR1 SGHTA, CDR2 FQGNSA. Trimming removed 5 bases at V and 6 bases at J, with 19 bases between. The CDR3 is CASSRGEGGTAGELFF. Here the CDR3 DNA reads TGTGCCAGCAGCCGCGGAGAGGGGGGAACGGCCGGGGAGCTGTTTTTT.

In this sample, this clonotype turned up a few times. This chain joins TRBV4-1 and TRBJ2-3; the match to TRBD2 covers 9 bases. Germline CDR1 is MGHRA and CDR2 is YSYEKL. V shed 0 bases and J 4 bases; nucleotides not matched to a gene: 8. This CDR3 is 17 amino acids long. The CDR3: CASSQEGGSGGADTQYF. Written as DNA, the CDR3 is TGCGCCAGCAGCCAAGAAGGAGGTAGCGGGGGTGCAGATACGCAGTATTTT.